One sample yielded the 21 T cell receptor beta chains listed below, sequenced in a study of blood T cell repertoires in COVID-19. Assay used: immunoSEQ multiplex PCR; TCRdb lists only in-frame clones, some missing. The table has 130,000 or so clones, around four fifths seen once. The sequencing input was peripheral blood. Receptor source: a human donor in a cohort sampled during active COVID-19.

The chain is built from TRBV5-1 and TRBJ2-7; 7 bases are shared with TRBD1. Germline CDR1 is SGHRS and CDR2 is YFSETQ. The CDR3 has 13 amino acids. V lost 3 bases, J lost 4 bases, and 4 bases stayed unmatched. In DNA, the CDR3 is TGCGCCAGCAGCTCTCGGACAGGTTACGAGCAGTACTTC. It is translated as CASSSRTGYEQYF.

V and J are TRBV5-8 and TRBJ2-1, with 10 bases that match TRBD1. Germline CDR1 is SGHTS and CDR2 is YDEGEE. The CDR3 totals 15 residues. Trimming at V came to 3 bases and at J to 7 bases, leaving 7 bases not matched to a gene. The CDR3 DNA sequence: TGTGCCAGCAGCTCCCATGGGACAGGGGTTAATGAGCAGTTCTTC. Protein: CASSSHGTGVNEQFF.

V is TRBV19 and J is TRBJ1-1; TRBD1 agrees at 8 bases. Germline CDR1 LNHDA, CDR2 SQIVND (reference sequence). The CDR3 contains 13 residues. Trimming took 6 bases from V and 5 from J; bases not matched to a gene: 5. CDR3 amino acids: CASSHDRGTEAFF. In DNA form, the CDR3 reads TGTGCCAGTAGCCATGACAGGGGTACTGAAGCTTTCTTT.

The chain recombines TRBV7-9 with TRBJ1-1, with D tentatively TRBD1 (6 bases). This CDR3 has 15 amino acids. Germline lookup yields CDR1 SEHNR and CDR2 FQNEAQ (reference sequence). Trimming stripped 5 bases from V and 1 base from J, with 14 bases between. This chain's CDR3 is CASSGLGTPNTEAFF. CDR3 DNA sequence: TGTGCCAGCAGCGGCCTCGGGACACCGAACACTGAAGCTTTCTTT. Drawing the rest from reference TRBV7-9 and TRBJ1-1, the complete variable domain is DTGVSQNPRHKITKRGQNVTFRCDPISEHNRLYWYRQTLGQGPEFLTYFQNEAQLEKSRLLSDRFSAERPKGSFSTLEIQRTEQGDSAMYLCASSGLGTPNTEAFFGQGTRLTVV.

V is TRBV28 and J is TRBJ2-1; 12 bases match TRBD2. CDR3 length: 18 amino acids. The ends lost 3 bases at V and 5 bases at J; junction bases unmatched: 11. The germline CDR1 and CDR2 sequences are MDHEN and SYDVKM. This CDR3 is CASSFPKTSGRSHNEQFF. The DNA for the CDR3 is TGTGCCAGCAGTTTCCCGAAAACTAGCGGGAGGTCCCACAATGAGCAGTTCTTC.

This clone was detected only once. This chain connects TRBV3-1 (or the pseudogene TRBV3-2) to TRBJ2-7; unclear D gene. Trimming took 6 bases from V and 2 from J, leaving 14 bases between them. CDR1 and CDR2 (germline): LGHDT, YNNKEL (reference sequence). The CDR3 is 14 amino acids. This CDR3 is CASRSERLPYEQYF. In nucleotides, the CDR3 is TGTGCCAGCAGGAGTGAACGACTTCCCTACGAGCAGTACTTC.

The chain joins TRBV7-3 to TRBJ2-2; 7 bases are a match to TRBD1. CDR3 length equals 17 residues. The V gene end was trimmed by 5 bases and the J gene end by 0 bases; junction bases not matched to a gene: 9. Germline CDR1 is SGHTA and CDR2 is FQGTGA. This chain's CDR3 is CASSQTRQGANTGELFF. CDR3 coding DNA: TGTGCCAGCAGCCAAACCCGACAGGGCGCGAACACCGGGGAGCTGTTTTTT.

This clone has only a few counts. The chain has TRBV15 and TRBJ1-3; D is uncertain. CDR3 size: 17 residues. Deletions cut 0 bases from V and 4 bases from J, with 16 bases between. Germline V CDR1 and CDR2: LNHNV, YYDKDF (reference sequence). For the CDR3, the DNA is TGTGCCACCAGCAGAGATATGGCAGGTTTTTCCGGAAACACCATATATTTT. Translating it yields CATSRDMAGFSGNTIYF.

This chain joins TRBV18 and TRBJ2-1, with 14 bases identical to TRBD2. The V segment lost 5 bases and the J segment 8 bases; nucleotides outside the gene matches: 8. The CDR3 covers 16 residues. Germline-derived CDR1 and CDR2 are KGHSH and LQKENI. This CDR3 is CASSGPGLAGGDEQFF. For the CDR3, the DNA is TGTGCCAGCTCAGGACCTGGACTAGCGGGGGGAGATGAGCAGTTCTTC.

This chain links TRBV27 with TRBJ2-1; 10 bases match TRBD2. This CDR3 region has 15 residues. V lost 6 bases to trimming and J lost 5 bases; unmatched junction nucleotides: 7. Germline loops: CDR1 MNHEY, CDR2 SMNVEV (reference sequence). The chain's CDR3 is CASSSLGLADNEQFF. CDR3 bases: TGTGCCAGCAGCTCCCTCGGACTAGCGGACAATGAGCAGTTCTTC.

The rearrangement uses TRBV28 and TRBJ1-1; D unresolved. V was shortened by 6 bases and J by 1 base, with 9 bases between the two germline ends. The CDR3 runs to 13 residues. Germline values: CDR1 MDHEN, CDR2 SYDVKM. The CDR3 loop reads CASRVNKNTEAFF. The CDR3 DNA sequence: TGTGCCAGCAGGGTGAACAAGAACACTGAAGCTTTCTTT.

This sequence joins TRBV6-5 and TRBJ2-3, with a tentative D call TRBD2 (6 bases). Trimming stripped 6 bases from V and 1 base from J, with 11 bases between. The CDR3 spans 14 residues. Germline V gene data show CDR1 as MNHEY and CDR2 as SVGAGI. The CDR3 DNA is TGTGCCAGCAGAATGGAGGGAGGCACAGATACGCAGTATTTT. Translating it yields CASRMEGGTDTQYF.

The chain joins TRBV7-9 to TRBJ2-7; D perhaps matches TRBD2 (6 bases). V lost 6 bases, J lost 3 bases, and 30 bases lay in between. Per germline, CDR1 SEHNR and CDR2 FQNEAQ (reference sequence). The CDR3 sequence is 19 residues long. This CDR3 is CASSFDSPPSRERSYEQYF. In DNA form, the CDR3 reads TGTGCCAGCAGTTTCGACTCACCTCCCAGCCGGGAGAGGAGCTACGAGCAGTACTTC.

This clone is a singleton in its sample. The rearrangement joins TRBV2 to TRBJ1-4; no definite D call. This CDR3 has 13 residues. V dropped 2 bases and J dropped 8 bases, with 9 bases sitting between them. The V gene's germline CDR1 is SNHLY and CDR2 FYNNEI. The CDR3 region has the DNA TGTGCCAGCAGTGAAATGGGAGTGGAAAAACTGTTTTTT. It translates to CASSEMGVEKLFF. The variable domain in full, with the rest retrieved from reference TRBV2 and TRBJ1-4, is EPEVTQTPSHQVTQMGQEVILRCVPISNHLYFYWYRQILGQKVEFLVSFYNNEISEKSEIFDDQFSVERPDGSNFTLKIRSTKLEDSAMYFCASSEMGVEKLFFGSGTQLSVL.

The rearrangement joins TRBV19 to TRBJ2-3; TRBD2 matches 12 bases. Trimming cost V 6 bases and J 4 bases; bases outside gene matches: 11. Germline-derived CDR1 and CDR2 are LNHDA and SQIVND (reference sequence). The CDR3 is 17 amino acids. The CDR3 loop reads CASSPTPTSGSSDTQYF. The CDR3 DNA reads as TGTGCCAGTAGCCCAACCCCGACTAGCGGGAGTTCAGATACGCAGTATTTT. The variable domain in full, with the rest retrieved from reference TRBV19 and TRBJ2-3, is DGGITQSPKYLFRKEGQNVTLSCEQNLNHDAMYWYRQDPGQGLRLIYYSQIVNDFQKGDIAEGYSVSREKKESFPLTVTSAQKNPTAFYLCASSPTPTSGSSDTQYFGPGTRLTVL.

This clone was seen a few times. The chain has TRBV4-1 and TRBJ2-2; tentatively, D is TRBD2 (6 bases). The germline V and J ends were trimmed by 1 base and 5 bases, with 11 bases remaining between them. This CDR3 contains 15 residues. Germline assignment: CDR1 MGHRA and CDR2 YSYEKL. This CDR3 is CASSQGRERTGELFF. As DNA, the CDR3 is TGCGCCAGCAGCCAAGGACGGGAGAGGACCGGGGAGCTGTTTTTT.

The chain carries TRBV28 and TRBJ2-7; 7 nucleotides match TRBD2. Trimming removed 6 bases from V and 2 bases from J; junction bases left unmatched: 10. The CDR3 extends over 15 amino acids. The germline V gene encodes CDR1 MDHEN and CDR2 SYDVKM. The CDR3 loop reads CASSARGSTAYEQYF. CDR3 DNA sequence: TGTGCCAGCAGCGCCCGCGGGAGTACGGCCTACGAGCAGTACTTC.

This chain joins TRBV12-3 or TRBV12-4 and TRBJ2-7; 9 nucleotides line up with TRBD1. CDR3 length: 13 residues. V was clipped by 2 bases and J by 5 bases; unmatched bases: 1. The DNA for the CDR3 is TGTGCCAGCAGTTTAACAGGGGGCCACGAGCAGTACTTC. It codes for CASSLTGGHEQYF.

J is TRBJ2-6 and V is TRBV19; 9 positions match TRBD1. Germline values: CDR1 LNHDA, CDR2 SQIVND (reference sequence). The V and J ends lost 4 bases and 1 base, in that order; junction bases with no gene match: 17. The CDR3 is 21 amino acids. In nucleotides, the CDR3 is TGTGCCAGTAGTAAAATTTTCGGCGGGACAGGGCTTCATTCTGGGGCCAACGTCCTGACTTTC. Protein product: CASSKIFGGTGLHSGANVLTF.

This sequence joins TRBV6-5 and TRBJ2-7; tentative D call: TRBD2 (5 bases). The CDR3 sequence is 15 residues long. Germline CDR1 and CDR2: MNHEY and SVGAGI. V was shortened by 2 bases and J by 2 bases, with 13 bases between the two germline ends. The CDR3 DNA reads as TGTGCCAGCAGTTACGAGGCGGGCAGCCCCTACGAGCAGTACTTC. It encodes CASSYEAGSPYEQYF.

This clone was detected only once. The chain links TRBV12-3 or TRBV12-4 to TRBJ2-1; D gene ambiguous. The CDR3 sequence is 11 residues long. The V gene lost 2 bases and the J gene lost 6 bases, with 2 bases spanning the gap. CDR3 loop: CASSLLNEQFF. CDR3 DNA: TGTGCCAGCAGTTTACTCAATGAGCAGTTCTTC.